The source of this TCR beta chain is a study of PD-1 blockade in classical Hodgkin lymphoma. Study-level points and caveats: Diversity similar to that of newly diagnosed patients was seen at baseline in complete responders. Patients starting nivolumab under 1 year after ASCT were excluded. Relative to healthy donors, newly diagnosed patients reportedly had lower baseline TCR diversity, which was reported as lower still in relapsed/refractory patients. Possible causes of repertoire differences, disease activity or prior therapy, remain undefined.

Every patient had relapsed following autologous stem cell transplantation, and cohorts differed in brentuximab vedotin exposure. Notes on this clone: Its specificity is not known.

This table comes from immunoSEQ multiplex PCR, and its TCRdb copy is limited to in-frame clones, with some not included. Altogether about 72,000 clones are present, about 92% being singletons, with the ten largest covering approximately 8.2%. The ends lost 0 bases at V and 9 bases at J; junction bases unmatched: 3. The CDR3 has 14 residues. From germline, CDR1 is SGHDT and CDR2 YYEEEE. The chain carries TRBV5-6 and TRBJ2-5; 12 bases line up with TRBD1. This receptor was taken from a human donor with classical Hodgkin lymphoma. Sequenced material: peripheral blood mononuclear cells (PBMCs), taken at baseline. The CDR3 DNA is TGTGCCAGCAGCTTGGGGGACAGGGGGCGACCCCAGTACTTC. Protein: CASSLGDRGRPQYF.